Each of the 27 T cell receptor beta chains below was sequenced from the same sample in a study of early stage breast cancer tumors. Only in-frame clones appear in the TCRdb table, and some are missing; sequencing was by immunoSEQ multiplex PCR. The sample contains approximately 20,000 clones, 80% to 90% of which appear only once. The sequenced sample was blood. The source is a person aged 70 to 85 with breast cancer.

V gene TRBV6-1 combines with J gene TRBJ2-2; possibly TRBD1 for D (6 bases). The CDR3 consists of 14 residues. Trimming took off 7 bases at V and 0 bases at J, with 9 bases between the two ends. Germline loops: CDR1 MNHNS, CDR2 SASEGT. The CDR3 here is CASNPGANTGELFF. CDR3 bases: TGTGCCAGCAACCCAGGGGCGAACACCGGGGAGCTGTTTTTT.

The chain combines TRBV2 with TRBJ1-1; D unclear. CDR1 is SNHLY and CDR2 is FYNNEI in the germline V gene. The V gene lost 1 base and the J gene lost 6 bases, with 15 bases spanning the gap. This CDR3 region has 15 residues. The DNA of the CDR3 is TGTGCCAGCAGTGAAGGTAATTGGCCTCTCCCTGAAGCTTTCTTT. The encoded protein is CASSEGNWPLPEAFF.

As for this clone: One end of the junction does not line up with germline, which may come from a read error. The CDR3 loop reads CASSPDRGRYSEQFF. The DNA of the CDR3 is TGTGCCAGCAGTCCGGACAGGGGTAGGTACAGTGAGCAGTTCTTC. The chain is built from TRBV7-2 and TRBJ2-1, with 9 bases fitting TRBD1. This CDR3 has 15 amino acids. CDR1 is SGHTA and CDR2 is FQGNSA in the germline V gene.

This clone was detected a few times. This chain links TRBV5-1 with TRBJ1-1; D perhaps matches TRBD1 (5 bases). The CDR3 is made up of 14 amino acids. Trimming cost V 4 bases and J 1 base, with 11 bases left between them. CDR1 is SGHRS and CDR2 is YFSETQ in the germline V gene. The CDR3 spells CASSTQAGNTEAFF. The CDR3, as DNA: TGCGCCAGCAGCACACAGGCAGGGAACACTGAAGCTTTCTTT.

The V gene is TRBV7-8, the J gene TRBJ2-7, with 7 nucleotides matching TRBD2. Germline CDR1 and CDR2: SGHVS and FQNEAQ. The CDR3 length is 14 residues. V shed 1 base, J shed 5 bases, and the junction held 5 bases outside the gene matches. CDR3 region: CASSLVLAGDEQYF. CDR3 in DNA: TGTGCCAGCAGCTTAGTCCTTGCGGGGGACGAGCAGTACTTC.

This chain joins TRBV6-6 and TRBJ1-4; no clear D gene. CDR3 length: 16 amino acids. V gave up 0 bases and J gave up 0 bases, with 8 bases separating them. Germline CDR1 MNHNY, CDR2 SVGAGI (reference sequence). The CDR3 bases are TGTGCCAGCAGTTACTCGTTGGGAGCAACTAATGAAAAACTGTTTTTT. Its protein is CASSYSLGATNEKLFF.

There are a few counts of this clone. V gene TRBV28 combines with J gene TRBJ2-1; the match to TRBD2 covers 8 bases. Per the germline V gene, CDR1 is MDHEN and CDR2 is SYDVKM. The CDR3 spans 17 residues. The trim removed 6 bases at V and 1 base at J, leaving 11 bases unmatched. In DNA form, the CDR3 reads TGTGCCAGCAGCTCACCCCACGGGGGGGGATCCTACAATGAGCAGTTCTTC. This translates into CASSSPHGGGSYNEQFF.

This clone was counted only a few times. This chain uses TRBV7-9 with TRBJ1-5; TRBD1 matches 8 bases. Germline loops: CDR1 SEHNR, CDR2 FQNEAQ (reference sequence). The CDR3 sequence is 14 residues long. Losses at the gene ends were 3 bases for V and 13 bases for J; bases not matched to a gene: 11. The CDR3, as DNA: TGTGCCAGCAGCTTCGACGGGACAGGCCCCCGTCAGCATTTT. This translates into CASSFDGTGPRQHF. The entire variable domain, with the rest obtained from reference TRBV7-9 and TRBJ1-5, is as follows: DTGVSQNPRHKITKRGQNVTFRCDPISEHNRLYWYRQTLGQGPEFLTYFQNEAQLEKSRLLSDRFSAERPKGSFSTLEIQRTEQGDSAMYLCASSFDGTGPRQHFGDGTRLSIL.

This clone was counted a single time. Germline and junction disagree at one end, which may indicate a read error. V usage is TRBV29-1 and J usage is TRBJ1-1; D unclear. This CDR3 is 8 amino acids long. The germline V gene encodes CDR1 SQVTM and CDR2 ANQGSEA. The CDR3 reads CSVEPGVF. DNA for the CDR3: TGCAGCGTTGAACCCGGGGTATTT.

V is TRBV2 and J is TRBJ2-2; 9 bases are shared with TRBD2. This CDR3 is 17 amino acids long. Germline V lookup: CDR1 SNHLY, CDR2 FYNNEI. V dropped 2 bases and J dropped 2; count of bases not matched to a gene: 6. CDR3 region: CASSEKAGGHNTGELFF. DNA for the CDR3: TGTGCCAGCAGTGAAAAAGCGGGGGGCCACAACACCGGGGAGCTGTTTTTT.

V and J are TRBV6-1 and TRBJ2-1; 8 bases are a match to TRBD2. Germline CDR1 and CDR2: MNHNS and SASEGT. There are 15 residues in the CDR3. V shed 4 bases and J 4 bases; nucleotides not matched to a gene: 6. The CDR3 sequence is CASSAERGPYNEQFF. CDR3 nucleotide sequence: TGTGCCAGCAGTGCTGAGCGGGGGCCGTACAATGAGCAGTTCTTC.

The chain combines TRBV5-8 with TRBJ1-5; D unclear. The CDR3 has 14 amino acids. V shed 2 bases and J shed 0 bases, with 6 bases lying between them. Per germline, CDR1 SGHTS and CDR2 YDEGEE. CDR3 sequence reads: CASSLYSSNQPQHF. CDR3 sequence (DNA): TGTGCCAGCAGCTTATACAGTAGCAATCAGCCCCAGCATTTT.

The V call is TRBV30, the J call TRBJ2-2, with TRBD1 as a possible D gene (7 bases). V was trimmed by 5 bases and J by 7 bases, leaving 20 bases between them. CDR1 is GTSNPN and CDR2 is SVGIG in the germline V gene (reference sequence). The CDR3 has 15 residues. CDR3 bases: TGTGCCTGGGCGGGACAGATAGGGATCGGCGGGGAGCTGTTTTTT. Its protein is CAWAGQIGIGGELFF.

The CDR3 region has the DNA TGTGCCACCAGCAGAGGGGGAGCAGGGGGCTACGAGCAGTACTTC. It is translated as CATSRGGAGGYEQYF. J is TRBJ2-7 and V is TRBV15; 7 bases are a match to TRBD1. With V trimmed by 1 base and J by 3 bases, 6 bases remained unmatched. This CDR3 is 15 amino acids long. CDR1 and CDR2 (germline): LNHNV, YYDKDF (reference sequence).

The V and J genes are TRBV6-1 and TRBJ1-5; 10 positions agree with TRBD1. This CDR3 spans 15 amino acids. V dropped 5 bases and J dropped 3; count of bases not matched to a gene: 4. Germline V gives CDR1 MNHNS, CDR2 SASEGT. CDR3: CASSWDRGVNQPQHF. CDR3 DNA sequence: TGTGCCAGCAGTTGGGACAGGGGCGTCAATCAGCCCCAGCATTTT.

The chain is built from TRBV4-1 and TRBJ2-2, with D perhaps matching TRBD2 (6 bases). Trimming removed 4 bases at V and 2 bases at J, with 8 bases between. This CDR3 is 14 amino acids long. In germline, CDR1 is MGHRA, CDR2 YSYEKL. The CDR3 loop is CASSRDSNTGELFF. As DNA, the CDR3 is TGCGCCAGCAGCCGGGACTCTAACACCGGGGAGCTGTTTTTT.

The V and J genes are TRBV28 and TRBJ1-5; D may be TRBD1 (5 bases). This CDR3 comprises 14 residues. Trimming shortened V by 3 bases and J by 4 bases, and 10 bases separated the two germline ends. In germline, CDR1 is MDHEN, CDR2 SYDVKM. The CDR3 reads CASSFEQENQPQHF. Written as DNA, the CDR3 is TGTGCCAGCAGTTTCGAACAGGAGAATCAGCCCCAGCATTTT.

The rearrangement joins TRBV14 to TRBJ2-2; D unclear. Looked up from germline, CDR1 is SGHDN and CDR2 is FVKESK. The V and J ends lost 1 base and 1 base respectively, with 4 bases between them. The CDR3 contains 14 residues. The CDR3 reads CASSQAWNTGELFF. CDR3 nucleotide sequence: TGTGCCAGCAGCCAAGCTTGGAACACCGGGGAGCTGTTTTTT. Complete variable domain (other parts from reference TRBV14 and TRBJ2-2): EAGVTQFPSHSVIEKGQTVTLRCDPISGHDNLYWYRRVMGKEIKFLLHFVKESKQDESGMPNNRFLAERTGGTYSTLKVQPAELEDSGVYFCASSQAWNTGELFFGEGSRLTVL.

Concerning this clone itself: Relative to the germline gene, one junction end is altered; a read error may explain this. This chain joins TRBV27 and TRBJ2-1; unclear D gene. This CDR3 is built from 15 residues. Germline V CDR1 and CDR2: MNHEY, SMNVEV (reference sequence). CDR3 bases: TGTGCCAGCAGTTGGTGGTCAGGAACCTACAAGGAGCAGTTCTTC. This gives the protein CASSWWSGTYKEQFF.

The genes are TRBV30 and TRBJ2-5; 7 positions agree with TRBD1. From germline, CDR1 is GTSNPN and CDR2 SVGIG (reference sequence). The V and J ends lost 3 bases and 5 bases, in that order; junction bases with no gene match: 9. The CDR3 loop spans 14 amino acids. The CDR3 DNA reads as TGTGCCTGGAGACCTCGCCGGGACAGCGAGACCCAGTACTTC. Protein product: CAWRPRRDSETQYF.

This clone was recorded only once. The rearrangement joins TRBV5-1 to TRBJ2-3, with TRBD2 identical over 8 bases. The CDR3 runs 14 residues. Germline-derived CDR1 and CDR2 are SGHRS and YFSETQ. J gave up 3 bases and V 5 bases, and 5 bases lay outside the gene matches. CDR3 DNA: TGCGCCAGCAGGGTAGCGGGGTGGACAGATACGCAGTATTTT. Protein: CASRVAGWTDTQYF.

V and J are TRBV4-1 and TRBJ1-3; 9 bases align to TRBD1. The junction had 11 bases not matched to a gene; V was cut back by 3 bases and J by 8 bases. This CDR3 has 16 amino acids. CDR1 and CDR2 from the germline V gene are MGHRA and YSYEKL. The CDR3 loop reads CASSHTGQGRADTIYF. CDR3 nucleotides: TGCGCCAGCAGCCACACCGGACAGGGGAGAGCGGACACCATATATTTT.

The gene calls are TRBV9 and TRBJ2-1, with 10 bases aligning to TRBD2. The germline gives CDR1 SGDLS, CDR2 YYNGEE. The J segment lost 10 bases and the V segment lost 0 bases, leaving 4 bases of the junction unmatched. The CDR3 covers 14 residues. Written as DNA, the CDR3 is TGTGCCAGCAGCGTAGTAGCGGGGGGCTGGGAGCAGTTCTTC. Encoded protein: CASSVVAGGWEQFF.

The sample holds a few counts of this clone. The chain recombines TRBV7-2 with TRBJ1-2, with 8 bases that match TRBD1. The V gene end was trimmed by 5 bases and the J gene end by 8 bases; junction bases not matched to a gene: 7. There are 13 residues in the CDR3. Germline-derived CDR1 and CDR2 are SGHTA and FQGNSA. CDR3 nucleotides: TGTGCCAGCAGCCGAAGGACAGGGAGAGGCTACACCTTC. Its translation: CASSRRTGRGYTF.

This chain uses TRBV11-1 with TRBJ1-2, with D possibly being TRBD1 (5 bases). The V gene's germline CDR1 is SGHAT and CDR2 FQDESV (reference sequence). Between the trimmed V and J ends, which lost 5 bases and 0 bases, there was a span of 7 bases. The CDR3 is 13 residues long. The CDR3 sequence: CASSARANYGYTF. CDR3 in DNA: TGTGCCAGCAGCGCCAGGGCTAACTATGGCTACACCTTC.

This CDR3 reads CASSLSARADTQYF. For the CDR3, the DNA is TGTGCCAGCAGCTTATCCGCCAGGGCAGATACGCAGTATTTT. The chain has TRBV7-9 and TRBJ2-3; a possible D gene is TRBD1 (5 bases). Trimming removed 2 bases from V and 4 bases from J, with 10 bases in between. The CDR3 is 14 amino acids. Germline CDR1 and CDR2: SEHNR and FQNEAQ (reference sequence).

This chain connects TRBV7-2 to TRBJ1-2; D is unresolved. Germline assignment: CDR1 SGHTA and CDR2 FQGNSA. This CDR3 has 14 residues. V was cut by 1 base and J by 4 bases, with 10 bases left in between. The CDR3 region is CASSLGASAYGYTF. The CDR3 DNA follows: TGTGCCAGCAGCTTAGGGGCCTCGGCCTATGGCTACACCTTC.